This TCR beta chain comes out of a study of a mutant IDH1 vaccine in newly diagnosed glioma. Study details: The earlier regimen, radiotherapy, temozolomide, or both, was most often both.

CDR1 SEHNR and CDR2 FQNEAQ come from the germline V gene (reference sequence). With 5 bases removed from V and 0 bases from J, the gap between germline ends came to 10 bases. The CDR3 is 14 residues long. Only in-frame clones appear in the TCRdb table, and some are missing; sequencing was by immunoSEQ multiplex PCR. The table lists some 42,000 clones, approximately 86% of them singletons. This clone has only one observation. Its antigen is undetermined. Noted time point: week 47, end of study. Each dose of the vaccine consisted of 300 ug of mutant IDH1 20-mer peptide, with topical imiquimod. Patients had eight vaccinations, in weeks 1, 3, 5, 7, 11, 15, 19 and 23.

The chain recombines TRBV7-9 with TRBJ1-1, with D unresolved. The specimen was PBMCs, collected from a glioma patient whose treatment included an IDH1 peptide vaccine. The receptor was derived from a young man with glioma. Some clones in this sample may be carry-over from other donors' samples. The CDR3 here is CASSPIALNTEAFF. In DNA, the CDR3 is TGTGCCAGCAGCCCTATTGCCTTGAACACTGAAGCTTTCTTT. Drawing the rest from reference TRBV7-9 and TRBJ1-1, the complete variable domain is DTGVSQNPRHKITKRGQNVTFRCDPISEHNRLYWYRQTLGQGPEFLTYFQNEAQLEKSRLLSDRFSAERPKGSFSTLEIQRTEQGDSAMYLCASSPIALNTEAFFGQGTRLTVV.